The rows below give T cell receptor beta chains drawn from one sample of a study of blood T cell repertoires in COVID-19. Using immunoSEQ multiplex PCR, the repertoire was profiled, and TCRdb retains in-frame clones only, with some absent. This sample yields some 45,000 clones, of which 83% are seen a single time; 8% to 10% belongs to the top ten. Sequenced: peripheral blood. These TCRs come from a man aged 80 or over in a cohort sampled during active COVID-19. Each CDR3 is given with its conserved first and last residue. A D gene is named only where the DNA matches it firmly. Only part of the rows carry a size: once, few, many, or a class if the clone is expanded.

size: .; V: TRBV5-1; J: TRBJ2-1; D: TRBD1; DNA: TGCGCCAGCAGCGTGCCCGGACAGGGGGCTGTGGATGAGCAGTTCTTC; CDR3: CASSVPGQGAVDEQFF
size: .; V: TRBV11-1; J: TRBJ1-2; D: TRBD1; DNA: TGTGCCAGCAGCCATCGGGGACAGATCTATGGCTACACCTTC; CDR3: CASSHRGQIYGYTF
size: .; V: TRBV6-2/TRBV6-3; J: TRBJ2-7; D: .; DNA: TGTGCCAGCAGTTACATCAGCAGGCTATCCTACGAGCAGTACTTC; CDR3: CASSYISRLSYEQYF
size: once; V: TRBV6-4; J: TRBJ2-3; D: .; DNA: TGTGCCAGCAGTGACTCACGCGAGAAATATACGCAGTATTTT; CDR3: CASSDSREKYTQYF
size: .; V: TRBV9; J: TRBJ1-4; D: .; DNA: TGTGCCAGCAGCCGGTGGGCGGGTTCTAATGAAAAACTGTTTTTT; CDR3: CASSRWAGSNEKLFF
size: .; V: TRBV5-1; J: TRBJ2-2; D: TRBD2; DNA: TGCGCCAGCAGCTCGCTAGCGGGGGGGCTCCGAGCGGAGCTGTTTTTT; CDR3: CASSSLAGGLRAELFF
size: .; V: TRBV6-1; J: TRBJ2-7; D: .; DNA: TGTGCCAGCAGTGAAGCGTGGGGGGACGCCACCTACGAGCAGTACTTC; CDR3: CASSEAWGDATYEQYF
size: few; V: TRBV19; J: TRBJ1-5; D: TRBD1; DNA: TGTGCCAGTAGCCGAGGACAGGTTTATGATCAGCCCCAGCATTTT; CDR3: CASSRGQVYDQPQHF
size: .; V: TRBV19; J: TRBJ1-1; D: TRBD1; DNA: TGTGCCAGTAGTACGGCAGGGGGCAGGGACACTGAAGCTTTCTTT; CDR3: CASSTAGGRDTEAFF
size: .; V: TRBV7-2; J: TRBJ1-2; D: TRBD1; DNA: TGTGCCAGCAGCTTAGGCCGGGACAGGGCCTATGGCTACACCTTC; CDR3: CASSLGRDRAYGYTF
size: .; V: TRBV3-1/TRBV3-2; J: TRBJ2-7; D: TRBD1; DNA: TGTGCCAGCAGCCAACTCGAGACAGGGAAACCCTACGAGCAGTACTTC; CDR3: CASSQLETGKPYEQYF
size: .; V: TRBV7-2; J: TRBJ2-1; D: TRBD2; DNA: TGTGCCAGCAGCTCAGCGGGAGCGACCTACAATGAGCAGTTCTTC; CDR3: CASSSAGATYNEQFF
size: .; V: TRBV9; J: TRBJ2-1; D: .; DNA: TGTGCCAGCAGCGTAGATTTCCTCGGTCCCTACAATGAGCAGTTCTTC; CDR3: CASSVDFLGPYNEQFF
size: .; V: TRBV6-1; J: TRBJ1-6; D: TRBD1; DNA: TGTGCCAGCAGTGCGACAGGGAGCTCCTATAATTCACCCCTCCACTTT; CDR3: CASSATGSSYNSPLHF
size: .; V: TRBV6-1; J: TRBJ2-2; D: .; DNA: TGTGCCAGCAGTGAGGCTAGCGAGTACAGGGAGCTGTTTTTT; CDR3: CASSEASEYRELFF
size: few; V: TRBV21-1; J: TRBJ2-7; D: .; DNA: TGTGCCAGCAGCAAAGTAACGGGTCTCCCCTACTACGAGCAGTACTTC; CDR3: CASSKVTGLPYYEQYF
size: .; V: TRBV9; J: TRBJ1-4; D: .; DNA: TGTGCCAGCAGCGTAGGGGTCGACTATGAAAAACTGTTTTTT; CDR3: CASSVGVDYEKLFF
size: few; V: TRBV5-5; J: TRBJ2-2; D: TRBD1; DNA: TGTGCCAGCAGCTCCGTACAGGGGACGAACACCGGGGAGCTGTTTTTT; CDR3: CASSSVQGTNTGELFF
size: .; V: TRBV4-1; J: TRBJ1-6; D: .; DNA: TGCGCCAGCAGCCAACTGGACAGAGATAATTCACCCCTCCACTTT; CDR3: CASSQLDRDNSPLHF